Each of the 17 T cell receptor beta chains below was sequenced from the same sample in a study of technical replicates of blood from several donors. Profiling relied on immunoSEQ multiplex PCR, and the TCRdb table lists in-frame clones only, not all of them. The sample includes tens of thousands of clones, roughly 77% of them seen just once. The material sequenced was PBMCs. All receptors derive from a human donor in good health. Some clones in this sample may be carry-over from other donors' samples.

The V gene is TRBV18, the J gene TRBJ2-7; the match to TRBD2 covers 9 bases. The V gene end was trimmed by 3 bases and the J gene end by 6 bases; junction bases not matched to a gene: 12. This CDR3 spans 16 amino acids. Germline V gene lookup returns CDR1 KGHSH and CDR2 LQKENI. In DNA, the CDR3 is TGTGCCAGCTCACCGGGACTAGCCTCGAGCTTGGGCGAGCAGTACTTC. This codes for CASSPGLASSLGEQYF.

The V and J genes are TRBV6-4 and TRBJ2-2; D perhaps matches TRBD1 (6 bases). CDR1 MRHNA and CDR2 SNTAGT come from the germline V gene. Trimming removed 4 bases from V and 1 base from J, with 7 bases in between. The CDR3 is 14 amino acids. The CDR3 nucleotides are TGTGCCAGCAGTGCGACAGGGAACACCGGGGAGCTGTTTTTT. It specifies CASSATGNTGELFF.

The CDR3 sequence: CASSFGTAYNEQFF. For the CDR3, the DNA is TGTGCCAGCAGCTTCGGGACTGCCTACAATGAGCAGTTCTTC. The rearrangement links TRBV11-2 to TRBJ2-1; D might be TRBD2 (6 bases). In germline, CDR1 is SGHAT, CDR2 FQNNGV. CDR3 size: 14 residues. Deletions cut 3 bases from V and 2 bases from J, with 8 bases between. Looking up the rest from reference TRBV11-2 and TRBJ2-1 gives the full variable domain: EAGVAQSPRYKIIEKRQSVAFWCNPISGHATLYWYQQILGQGPKLLIQFQNNGVVDDSQLPKDRFSAERLKGVDSTLKIQPAKLEDSAVYLCASSFGTAYNEQFFGPGTRLTVL.

This chain joins TRBV2 and TRBJ2-5, with a tentative D call TRBD1 (6 bases). The CDR3 runs 14 residues. Trimming took off 6 bases at V and 3 bases at J, with 14 bases between the two ends. Germline V gives CDR1 SNHLY, CDR2 FYNNEI. This CDR3 reads CASRPQGVKETQYF. The CDR3 DNA is TGTGCCAGCAGACCACAGGGTGTTAAAGAGACCCAGTACTTC.

With respect to this clone: One junction end does not reproduce the germline sequence, and a read error may be involved. The chain combines TRBV9 with TRBJ1-2; D remains ambiguous. Germline CDR1 and CDR2: SGDLS and YYNGEE. The CDR3 sequence is 15 residues long. Written as DNA, the CDR3 is TGTTCCAGCAGCCCCCGGGGAGGGTACATGGGAGGCTACACCTTC. Its protein product is CSSSPRGGYMGGYTF.

This chain joins TRBV6-5 and TRBJ2-1; TRBD1 might be the D (5 bases). Germline CDR1 reads MNHEY; CDR2 reads SVGAGI. This CDR3 comprises 13 residues. V gave up 2 bases and J gave up 7 bases, with 9 bases separating them. CDR3 residues: CASSYGAGNEQFF. CDR3 in DNA: TGTGCCAGCAGTTACGGGGCAGGGAATGAGCAGTTCTTC.

The J gene is TRBJ2-3, the V gene TRBV28; TRBD2 matches at 9 bases. With V trimmed by 3 bases and J by 5 bases, 3 bases remained unmatched. CDR1 MDHEN and CDR2 SYDVKM come from the germline V gene. The CDR3 has 14 amino acids. As DNA, the CDR3 is TGTGCCAGCAGTTTGGGACTAGCAATAGATACGCAGTATTTT. This translates into CASSLGLAIDTQYF.

This rearrangement joins TRBV29-1 to TRBJ2-1; 14 bases align to TRBD2. The CDR3 is 16 residues long. The germline V gene has CDR1 SQVTM and CDR2 ANQGSEA. Trimming cost V 6 bases and J 2 bases; bases outside gene matches: 6. The CDR3 coding sequence is TGCAGCGTCCATCCGGGACTAGCGGGAGCCTACAATGAGCAGTTCTTC. Amino acid sequence: CSVHPGLAGAYNEQFF.

The rearrangement links TRBV29-1 to TRBJ2-1; 10 nucleotides align to TRBD2. The V segment lost 6 bases and the J segment 7 bases; nucleotides outside the gene matches: 18. The CDR3 covers 17 residues. Germline lookup yields CDR1 SQVTM and CDR2 ANQGSEA. The CDR3: CSVTNPVLAGDKNEQFF. In DNA form, the CDR3 reads TGCAGCGTGACAAACCCCGTTCTAGCGGGAGATAAGAATGAGCAGTTCTTC.

The chain is built from TRBV5-4 and TRBJ2-7; tentatively, D is TRBD2 (6 bases). The CDR3 length is 14 residues. V shed 4 bases and J shed 5 bases, with 16 bases lying between them. Per the germline V gene, CDR1 is SGHNT and CDR2 is YYREEE (reference sequence). CDR3 DNA sequence: TGTGCCAGCAGCGCCGGGACTCAGTTCCACGAGCAGTACTTC. Its translation is CASSAGTQFHEQYF.

A word on this clone: The junction and the germline gene differ at one end; a read error may be behind it. The chain joins TRBV7-9 to TRBJ2-4; 8 bases are shared with TRBD2. This CDR3 is 17 amino acids long. Per the germline V gene, CDR1 is SEHNR and CDR2 is FQNEAQ (reference sequence). In DNA form, the CDR3 reads TGTGCCAGAAGCTTAGGTTCGGGAGGGACCCCCAAAAACATTCAGTACTTC. Its protein is CARSLGSGGTPKNIQYF.

This clone was seen once. V gene TRBV7-9 combines with J gene TRBJ2-5, with 11 positions matching TRBD2. The CDR3 has 18 residues. The V gene's germline CDR1 is SEHNR and CDR2 FQNEAQ (reference sequence). V dropped 4 bases and J dropped 1; count of bases not matched to a gene: 11. Written as DNA, the CDR3 is TGTGCCAGCAGCTCGGGACTAGCGGCCGTTCTTACCCAAGAGACCCAGTACTTC. Translated: CASSSGLAAVLTQETQYF.

The V call is TRBV7-2, the J call TRBJ2-3; 11 bases agree with TRBD2. V was clipped by 5 bases and J by 0 bases; unmatched bases: 4. The CDR3 consists of 16 residues. Germline V gene sequence: CDR1 SGHTA, CDR2 FQGNSA. The CDR3 nucleotides read TGTGCCAGCAGCGATCGGACTAGCGGGAGCACAGATACGCAGTATTTT. Its translation is CASSDRTSGSTDTQYF.

This sequence joins TRBV28 and TRBJ1-2, with D unresolved. Trimming left V 6 bases short and J 2 bases short, with 16 bases between. The CDR3 runs 15 residues. The germline CDR1 and CDR2 sequences are MDHEN and SYDVKM. This CDR3 reads CASRNPAARNYGYTF. CDR3 coding DNA: TGTGCCAGCAGAAACCCCGCGGCCAGAAACTATGGCTACACCTTC.

The chain employs TRBV18 and TRBJ2-7, with unresolved D. The CDR3 spans 12 residues. From germline, CDR1 is KGHSH and CDR2 LQKENI. V shed 6 bases and J shed 1 base, with 7 bases lying between them. The CDR3 nucleotides read TGTGCCAGCTCGCTAGGATCCTACGAGCAGTACTTC. Protein sequence: CASSLGSYEQYF.

V is TRBV27 and J is TRBJ1-6, with no clear D. The V end lost 5 bases, the J end lost 5 bases, and 10 bases lay between the germline ends. The CDR3 is made up of 14 amino acids. Looked up from germline, CDR1 is MNHEY and CDR2 is SMNVEV (reference sequence). The CDR3 nucleotides are TGTGCCAGCAGTCTTGAGGGAAATAATTCACCCCTCCACTTT. Protein: CASSLEGNNSPLHF.

In this sample, this clone turned up once. V is TRBV9 and J is TRBJ2-4, with TRBD2 matching over 11 bases. This CDR3 spans 18 amino acids. Germline V CDR1 and CDR2: SGDLS, YYNGEE. V shed 0 bases, J shed 3 bases, and the junction held 8 bases outside the gene matches. CDR3 nucleotide sequence: TGTGCCAGCAGCGTAGAATCTCGCACTAGCGGGGGCAAAAACATTCAGTACTTC. This codes for CASSVESRTSGGKNIQYF.